These 13 T cell receptor beta chains share one sample of origin, sequenced in a study of blood T cell repertoires in COVID-19. Some clones are missing from TCRdb's copy, which holds only in-frame ones; the method was immunoSEQ multiplex PCR. Found here are 3,300 or so clones, 60% to 75% of them singletons; the top ten hold 21%. Sequenced input: peripheral blood. The receptor set was obtained from a man aged 70 or older with active COVID-19.

The rearrangement links TRBV20-1 to TRBJ2-3; D is perhaps TRBD1 (6 bases). The CDR3 loop spans 11 amino acids. V lost 3 bases and J 9 bases, leaving 10 bases between the germline ends. CDR1 is DFQATT and CDR2 is SNEGSKA in the germline V gene (reference sequence). The DNA for the CDR3 is TGCAGTGCTAGTAAGGGGGACACGCAGTATTTT. Protein product: CSASKGDTQYF.

The J gene is TRBJ2-2, the V gene TRBV4-2; tentative D call: TRBD2 (6 bases). The CDR3 is made up of 15 amino acids. Germline CDR1 and CDR2: LGHNA and YNFKEQ. Trimming cost V 3 bases and J 4 bases, with 12 bases left between them. In DNA form, the CDR3 reads TGTGCCAGCAGCCAGGGTGCCGGGGGCACCGGGGAGCTGTTTTTT. Translated, it gives CASSQGAGGTGELFF.

This clone was counted between two and nine times. The chain is built from TRBV9 and TRBJ2-2, with D perhaps matching TRBD2 (5 bases). The V end lost 1 base, the J end lost 0 bases, and 7 bases lay between the germline ends. This CDR3 has 15 amino acids. CDR1 SGDLS and CDR2 YYNGEE come from the germline V gene. The CDR3 nucleotides read TGTGCCAGCAGCGTAACGGGAACGAACACCGGGGAGCTGTTTTTT. The encoded protein is CASSVTGTNTGELFF.

This chain connects TRBV6-2 or TRBV6-3 to TRBJ1-5; possible D gene TRBD1, 5 bases. The CDR3 contains 16 residues. The ends were cut back, 4 bases at V and 7 bases at J, with 20 bases in the middle. Germline assignment: CDR1 MNHEY and CDR2 SVGEGT. The CDR3 nucleotides are TGTGCCAGCAGTTCCCTGGACACCGCAGGTGGACAGCCCCAGCATTTT. Translation: CASSSLDTAGGQPQHF.

This chain joins TRBV19 and TRBJ2-7; D perhaps matches TRBD1 (6 bases). V gave up 3 bases and J gave up 6 bases, with 18 bases separating them. The CDR3 contains 15 residues. Germline values: CDR1 LNHDA, CDR2 SQIVND (reference sequence). In DNA form, the CDR3 reads TGTGCCAGTAGTATTGGGCGTGGGGGCTGGGCCGAGCAGTACTTC. Its translation: CASSIGRGGWAEQYF.

V is TRBV5-4 and J is TRBJ1-4; D possibly corresponds to TRBD1 (6 bases). Germline V gene data show CDR1 as SGHNT and CDR2 as YYREEE (reference sequence). This CDR3 spans 14 amino acids. V lost 0 bases, J lost 8 bases, and 11 bases lay in between. CDR3 sequence: CASSLVGRGEKLFF. The DNA of the CDR3 is TGTGCCAGCAGCTTGGTAGGCAGGGGAGAAAAACTGTTTTTT.

V gene TRBV7-2 combines with J gene TRBJ2-5; 14 bases map to TRBD2. V shed 5 bases, J shed 5 bases, and the junction held 7 bases outside the gene matches. In germline, CDR1 is SGHTA, CDR2 FQGNSA. The CDR3 has 16 amino acids. For the CDR3, the DNA is TGTGCCAGCAGCGCGGGACTAGCGGGAGCGGGCGAGACCCAGTACTTC. This sequence encodes CASSAGLAGAGETQYF.

V gene TRBV28 combines with J gene TRBJ2-5; D is possibly TRBD1 (5 bases). The CDR3 extends over 15 amino acids. V dropped 4 bases and J dropped 1 base, with 13 bases sitting between them. Germline V gene lookup returns CDR1 MDHEN and CDR2 SYDVKM. The CDR3 DNA follows: TGTGCCAGCAGTTCCCCTGGACAACCCCAAGAGACCCAGTACTTC. Translation gives CASSSPGQPQETQYF. The whole variable domain, remainder taken from reference TRBV28 and TRBJ2-5, is DVKVTQSSRYLVKRTGEKVFLECVQDMDHENMFWYRQDPGLGLRLIYFSYDVKMKEKGDIPEGYSVSREKKERFSLILESASTNQTSMYLCASSSPGQPQETQYFGPGTRLLVL.

There are a few counts of this clone. The rearrangement joins TRBV5-4 to TRBJ2-7, with 7 bases that match TRBD1. CDR3 length: 15 amino acids. Trimming at V came to 3 bases and at J to 1 base, leaving 7 bases not matched to a gene. Germline loops: CDR1 SGHNT, CDR2 YYREEE (reference sequence). CDR3 loop: CASSSPRDRSYEQYF. The DNA of the CDR3 is TGTGCCAGCAGCTCCCCCCGGGACAGATCCTACGAGCAGTACTTC.

This rearrangement joins TRBV19 to TRBJ1-2; TRBD1 aligns across 10 bases. CDR1 and CDR2 (germline): LNHDA, SQIVND (reference sequence). V lost 6 bases to trimming and J lost 4 bases; unmatched junction nucleotides: 11. The CDR3 covers 16 residues. CDR3 sequence reads: CASSIPGTGAAYGYTF. The CDR3 DNA is TGTGCCAGTAGCATACCCGGGACAGGGGCGGCCTATGGCTACACCTTC.

The rearrangement uses TRBV30 and TRBJ1-1; D is unclear. Germline-derived CDR1 and CDR2 are GTSNPN and SVGIG (reference sequence). CDR3 length: 13 amino acids. The V and J ends lost 0 bases and 0 bases respectively, with 5 bases between them. Written as DNA, the CDR3 is TGTGCCTGGAGTGTATCGTTGAACACTGAAGCTTTCTTT. Its translation: CAWSVSLNTEAFF.

The chain joins TRBV7-9 to TRBJ1-3; 7 positions agree with TRBD1. This CDR3 contains 15 residues. Germline lookup yields CDR1 SEHNR and CDR2 FQNEAQ (reference sequence). V gave up 3 bases and J gave up 3 bases; unmatched junction bases: 5. CDR3 amino acids: CASSFTTGLGNTIYF. The CDR3 nucleotides read TGTGCCAGCAGCTTTACGACAGGGCTTGGAAACACCATATATTTT.

There are a few counts of this clone. V usage is TRBV2 and J usage is TRBJ2-1; TRBD1 matches at 10 bases. This CDR3 spans 14 amino acids. Per germline, CDR1 SNHLY and CDR2 FYNNEI. V dropped 8 bases and J dropped 5; count of bases not matched to a gene: 6. The CDR3 is CASSRDRGDNEQFF. The DNA of the CDR3 is TGTGCCAGCTCCCGGGACAGGGGAGACAATGAGCAGTTCTTC.